A selection of T cell receptor beta chains follows, all from one sample in a study of Ad26.COV2.S vaccination and SARS-CoV-2 variants. Sequenced by immunoSEQ multiplex PCR; TCRdb stores in-frame clones only, minus some. The sample lists more than 300,000 clones; about 82% were seen once. The source material was peripheral blood, sampled in a trial of Ad26.COV2.S vaccine versus placebo. Receptors were obtained from a person between 18 and 65 years old who received the Ad26.COV2.S COVID-19 vaccine or a placebo. The CDR3 runs from the conserved cysteine through the conserved F or W. D genes are given only for firm matches. The size entry is marked missing in some rows and otherwise reads once, few, many or a size class.

>TRBV7-9|NA|TRBJ1-2|NA
CASSLGSGQNYGYTF
TGTGCCAGCAGCTTAGGATCGGGGCAGAACTATGGCTACACCTTC
>TRBV7-3|few|TRBJ1-1|NA
CASSLTGLAEAFF
TGTGCCAGCAGCTTAACAGGACTGGCTGAAGCTTTCTTT
>TRBV11-3|NA|TRBJ2-5|TRBD2
CASSLVTGGGALETQYF
TGTGCCAGCAGCTTAGTTACCGGCGGGGGGGCCCTAGAGACCCAGTACTTC
>TRBV5-1|NA|TRBJ2-7|NA
CASSLGQGREQYF
TGCGCCAGCAGCTTGGGGCAGGGAAGGGAGCAGTACTTC
>TRBV18|NA|TRBJ1-4|TRBD1
CASSPGQSTNEKLFF
TGTGCCAGCTCACCGGGACAGTCAACTAATGAAAAACTGTTTTTT
>TRBV3-1/TRBV3-2|NA|TRBJ2-7|NA
CASSDGGYEQYF
TGTGCCAGCAGCGACGGGGGCTACGAGCAGTACTTC
>TRBV21-1|NA|TRBJ2-5|NA
CASSTRAGTGRFLSPEETQYF
TGTGCCAGCAGCACGAGGGCCGGGACAGGGAGATTTTTGAGTCCCGAAGAGACCCAGTACTTC
>TRBV6-5|NA|TRBJ2-7|TRBD1
CASSTGTGPYEQYF
TGTGCCAGCAGTACCGGGACAGGGCCCTACGAGCAGTACTTC
>TRBV5-6|NA|TRBJ2-1|NA
CASSLVRGFVYNEQFF
TGTGCCAGCAGCTTGGTGCGGGGATTCGTCTACAATGAGCAGTTCTTC
>TRBV28|NA|TRBJ2-7|NA
CASSYSGNYEQYF
TGTGCCAGCAGTTATTCAGGGAACTACGAGCAGTACTTC
>TRBV6-5|NA|TRBJ2-2|TRBD1
CASRDRGNTGELFF
TGTGCCAGCCGGGACAGGGGTAACACCGGGGAGCTGTTTTTT
>TRBV28|NA|TRBJ2-3|NA
CASSLDSDTQYF
TGTGCCAGCAGTCTAGACTCAGATACGCAGTATTTT